The 30 T cell receptor beta chains in this list originate from one sample, sequenced in a study of cytotoxic CD8 clonotypes in ibrutinib-treated CLL. Generated by immunoSEQ multiplex PCR, the TCRdb table keeps only in-frame clones and is missing some. The table records fewer than 25,000 clones, about 68% of them present only once. Sequencing was performed on PBMCs, taken before ibrutinib treatment. The receptors were sampled from a human donor with chronic lymphocytic leukemia.

This chain connects TRBV5-6 to TRBJ2-1, with TRBD2 matching over 9 bases. The CDR3 is made up of 13 amino acids. Unmatched junction bases numbered 3, after V lost 3 bases and J lost 8 bases. Germline lookup yields CDR1 SGHDT and CDR2 YYEEEE. The CDR3 DNA follows: TGTGCCAGCAGCTCGGGACTAGCCGATGAGCAGTTCTTC. It codes for CASSSGLADEQFF.

This clone was seen a single time. The chain carries TRBV5-4 and TRBJ2-2; D possibly uses TRBD1 or TRBD2 (5 bases each). CDR1 is SGHNT and CDR2 is YYREEE in the germline V gene (reference sequence). With 0 bases removed from V and 0 bases from J, the gap between germline ends came to 9 bases. This CDR3 spans 16 amino acids. The CDR3 region is CASSLGGSPNTGELFF. The CDR3 DNA reads TGTGCCAGCAGCTTGGGGGGGTCCCCGAACACCGGGGAGCTGTTTTTT.

V and J are TRBV4-2 and TRBJ2-2, with no clear D. The CDR3 consists of 13 residues. From germline, CDR1 is LGHNA and CDR2 YNFKEQ. With 1 base removed from V and 6 bases from J, the gap between germline ends came to 6 bases. CDR3 DNA sequence: TGTGCCAGCAGCCAAGTCCTAGCCGGGGAGCTGTTTTTT. Protein product: CASSQVLAGELFF.

V gene TRBV2 combines with J gene TRBJ1-4; D may be TRBD1 (5 bases). Trimming removed 10 bases from V and 9 bases from J, with 18 bases in between. CDR1 and CDR2 (germline): SNHLY, FYNNEI. This CDR3 spans 13 amino acids. CDR3 sequence reads: CATLGPGLQKLFF. The DNA for the CDR3 is TGTGCCACACTGGGCCCGGGGCTCCAAAAACTGTTTTTT.

The genes are TRBV5-6 and TRBJ2-4; D is undetermined. Germline V gene lookup returns CDR1 SGHDT and CDR2 YYEEEE. This CDR3 contains 14 residues. V lost 2 bases and J lost 2, with 8 bases in between. CDR3: CASSLGVSKNIQYF. DNA for the CDR3: TGTGCCAGCAGCTTAGGAGTGTCCAAAAACATTCAGTACTTC.

The chain combines TRBV11-2 with TRBJ2-7; D call uncertain. The V gene's germline CDR1 is SGHAT and CDR2 FQNNGV. Trimming removed 1 base from V and 4 bases from J, with 8 bases in between. The CDR3 sequence is 13 residues long. The CDR3 sequence: CASSLGERYEQYF. DNA for the CDR3: TGTGCCAGCAGCTTAGGGGAACGGTACGAGCAGTACTTC. The variable domain in full, with the rest retrieved from reference TRBV11-2 and TRBJ2-7, is EAGVAQSPRYKIIEKRQSVAFWCNPISGHATLYWYQQILGQGPKLLIQFQNNGVVDDSQLPKDRFSAERLKGVDSTLKIQPAKLEDSAVYLCASSLGERYEQYFGPGTRLTVT.

V gene TRBV28 combines with J gene TRBJ1-2; 10 nucleotides agree with TRBD1. V shed 9 bases, J shed 7 bases, and the junction held 8 bases outside the gene matches. There are 13 residues in the CDR3. CDR1 is MDHEN and CDR2 is SYDVKM in the germline V gene. The CDR3 region has the DNA TGTGCCAGTCGGGACAGGGGTTACGTTGGCTACACCTTC. Encoded protein: CASRDRGYVGYTF.

The chain recombines TRBV7-9 with TRBJ1-2, with D unclear. The CDR3 consists of 14 residues. Germline V CDR1 and CDR2: SEHNR, FQNEAQ (reference sequence). The V and J ends lost 1 base and 5 bases respectively, with 11 bases between them. In DNA form, the CDR3 reads TGTGCCAGCAGCTTAGACGGAAATTCTTATGGCTACACCTTC. Its translation is CASSLDGNSYGYTF.

For the CDR3, the DNA is TGTGCCAGCAGTGAAGACAGGGGATATGGCTACACCTTC. This gives the protein CASSEDRGYGYTF. This chain uses TRBV6-4 with TRBJ1-2; 8 positions match TRBD1. The CDR3 extends over 13 amino acids. With 3 bases clipped from V and 5 bases from J, the junction kept 2 bases outside the gene matches. CDR1 and CDR2 from the germline V gene are MRHNA and SNTAGT.

This clone was detected only a few times. This chain links TRBV27 with TRBJ1-4; the match to TRBD1 covers 7 bases. This CDR3 spans 13 amino acids. Germline V gene data show CDR1 as MNHEY and CDR2 as SMNVEV (reference sequence). With V trimmed by 5 bases and J by 11 bases, 8 bases remained unmatched. Here the CDR3 DNA reads TGTGCCAGCAGTACCCCAGACAGGGATAAACTGTTTTTT. Translated, it gives CASSTPDRDKLFF.

This clone was detected only once. The chain couples TRBV30 to TRBJ1-1, with D tentatively TRBD1 (5 bases). Trimming stripped 4 bases from V and 3 bases from J, with 15 bases between. The CDR3 extends over 14 amino acids. Germline CDR1 is GTSNPN and CDR2 is SVGIG (reference sequence). CDR3 sequence: CAWTGLGWDTEAFF. CDR3 DNA: TGTGCCTGGACAGGGTTAGGTTGGGACACTGAAGCTTTCTTT.

The chain carries TRBV6-6 and TRBJ1-1; TRBD1 is a possible D gene (5 bases). The CDR3 consists of 14 residues. Germline CDR1 MNHNY, CDR2 SVGAGI (reference sequence). V lost 6 bases and J 2 bases, leaving 13 bases between the germline ends. CDR3 in amino acids: CASSLTVYNTEAFF. Written as DNA, the CDR3 is TGTGCCAGCAGCCTGACAGTTTATAACACTGAAGCTTTCTTT.

The chain carries TRBV12-1 and TRBJ2-2; the table calls TRBD2, which could not be checked here. TRBV12-1 is a known pseudogene. The CDR3 runs to 19 residues. CDR3 sequence (DNA): TGTGCCAGCAGCTTTGGAGGCGGCTGGGAGCGGGAGAACACCGGGGAGCTGTTTTTT. This sequence encodes CASSFGGGWERENTGELFF.

J is TRBJ2-2 and V is TRBV4-3; 11 bases align to TRBD2. The CDR3 is 17 residues long. Losses at the gene ends were 2 bases for V and 13 bases for J; bases not matched to a gene: 15. Germline V lookup: CDR1 LGHNA, CDR2 YSLEER. CDR3 coding DNA: TGCGCCAGCAGCCAACTCCTAGCGGGAGGAATTGAGGGTGGGCTGTTTTTT. Its protein product is CASSQLLAGGIEGGLFF.

The chain uses TRBV7-9 and TRBJ1-1; the D is unclear. Trimming took off 3 bases at V and 2 bases at J, with 10 bases between the two ends. The CDR3 spans 14 residues. Per the germline V gene, CDR1 is SEHNR and CDR2 is FQNEAQ (reference sequence). CDR3 nucleotides: TGTGCCAGCAGCTTCCCAGGTCCTAACACTGAAGCTTTCTTT. It specifies CASSFPGPNTEAFF.

The genes are TRBV30 and TRBJ1-5; D may be TRBD1 (5 bases). The CDR3 has 16 residues. The germline gives CDR1 GTSNPN, CDR2 SVGIG (reference sequence). Trimming shortened V by 1 base and J by 4 bases, and 17 bases separated the two germline ends. The CDR3 spells CAWSDDRDGLNQPQHF. The DNA for the CDR3 is TGTGCCTGGAGTGACGATCGGGACGGCCTAAATCAGCCCCAGCATTTT.

The gene calls are TRBV28 and TRBJ2-3; D might be TRBD1 (5 bases). V lost 6 bases to trimming and J lost 2 bases, with 9 bases between them. The CDR3 runs to 13 residues. Germline CDR1 is MDHEN and CDR2 is SYDVKM. This CDR3 is CASRTDNTDTQYF. The CDR3 DNA is TGTGCCAGCAGGACAGATAACACAGATACGCAGTATTTT.

Note on this clone: Other nucleotide sequences from this sample produce the same CDR3. The chain uses TRBV7-3 and TRBJ2-6, with D unresolved. V was clipped by 3 bases and J by 0 bases, with 0 bases between them. Germline CDR1 SGHTA, CDR2 FQGTGA. This CDR3 has 13 residues. CDR3 sequence reads: CASSFSGANVLTF. CDR3 nucleotide sequence: TGTGCCAGCAGCTTCTCTGGGGCCAACGTCCTGACTTTC.

The V call is TRBV11-1, the J call TRBJ2-3, with TRBD2 identical over 7 bases. Germline V CDR1 and CDR2: SGHAT, FQDESV (reference sequence). CDR3 size: 18 residues. V trimming: 4 bases; J trimming: 2 bases; junction bases outside the gene matches: 15. The CDR3 loop is CASSSRPVIAGPTDTQYF. The CDR3 DNA follows: TGTGCCAGCAGCTCCAGACCTGTGATAGCGGGTCCCACAGATACGCAGTATTTT.

The chain recombines TRBV5-5 with TRBJ2-5, with 13 nucleotides matching TRBD2. The length of the CDR3 is 20 residues. Unmatched junction bases numbered 13, after V lost 0 bases and J lost 2 bases. CDR1 is SGHKS and CDR2 is YYEKEE in the germline V gene (reference sequence). In DNA, the CDR3 is TGTGCCAGCAGCTTGGAGGGCACTAGCGGGAGGGCCTCTAATCAAGAGACCCAGTACTTC. Translated: CASSLEGTSGRASNQETQYF.

The chain couples TRBV9 to TRBJ2-1; D unresolved. V lost 4 bases and J 0 bases, leaving 17 bases between the germline ends. Germline CDR1 is SGDLS and CDR2 is YYNGEE. The CDR3 covers 17 residues. Written as DNA, the CDR3 is TGTGCCAGCAGCTACCCGATGGCGGCGAGCTCCTACAATGAGCAGTTCTTC. As protein: CASSYPMAASSYNEQFF.

The rearrangement joins TRBV27 to TRBJ1-4; no clear D gene. V was shortened by 6 bases and J by 4 bases, with 12 bases between the two germline ends. CDR3 length: 14 residues. Germline lookup yields CDR1 MNHEY and CDR2 SMNVEV (reference sequence). The DNA of the CDR3 is TGTGCCAGCAGGGGTTCACGATATAATGAAAAACTGTTTTTT. Protein product: CASRGSRYNEKLFF.

This clone is a singleton in its sample. The chain combines TRBV5-5 with TRBJ1-3; D gene unclear. From germline, CDR1 is SGHKS and CDR2 YYEKEE (reference sequence). The CDR3 consists of 12 residues. V was shortened by 0 bases and J by 3 bases, with 1 base between the two germline ends. This chain's CDR3 is CASSLVGNTIYF. CDR3 coding DNA: TGTGCCAGCAGCTTGGTTGGAAACACCATATATTTT.

This clone was seen a handful of times. The rearrangement joins TRBV2 to TRBJ2-1; D is uncertain. CDR1 and CDR2 (germline): SNHLY, FYNNEI. The V end lost 3 bases, the J end lost 5 bases, and 8 bases lay between the germline ends. The CDR3 has 13 amino acids. The CDR3 coding sequence is TGTGCCAGCAGTGATGAGCTCGACAATGAGCAGTTCTTC. It is translated as CASSDELDNEQFF.

The chain links TRBV4-2 to TRBJ1-1; D is unclear. V lost 3 bases to trimming and J lost 0 bases, with 11 bases between them. Looked up from germline, CDR1 is LGHNA and CDR2 is YNFKEQ. There are 15 residues in the CDR3. As DNA, the CDR3 is TGTGCCAGCAGCCAGATCCAGGCCCTGAACACTGAAGCTTTCTTT. Its protein product is CASSQIQALNTEAFF.

The chain's CDR3 is CAWSVLFPEGYGYTF. In DNA form, the CDR3 reads TGTGCCTGGAGTGTACTATTTCCGGAGGGGTATGGCTACACCTTC. This chain links TRBV30 with TRBJ1-2, with a weak D call TRBD1 (5 bases). The CDR3 runs 15 residues. The germline V and J ends were trimmed by 0 bases and 5 bases, with 16 bases remaining between them. Looked up from germline, CDR1 is GTSNPN and CDR2 is SVGIG (reference sequence).

The chain recombines TRBV11-2 with TRBJ2-7; D is perhaps TRBD1 or TRBD2 (5 bases each). The germline V and J ends were trimmed by 5 bases and 7 bases, with 24 bases remaining between them. Germline CDR1 reads SGHAT; CDR2 reads FQNNGV. The CDR3 is made up of 16 amino acids. CDR3 protein: CASSAERGTAVQEQYF. The CDR3 DNA reads as TGTGCCAGCAGCGCCGAGCGTGGGACGGCCGTACAAGAGCAGTACTTC.

The rearrangement joins TRBV30 to TRBJ2-3, with 11 bases identical to TRBD2. The trim removed 5 bases at V and 5 bases at J, leaving 6 bases unmatched. The germline V gene has CDR1 GTSNPN and CDR2 SVGIG (reference sequence). CDR3 length equals 14 residues. As DNA, the CDR3 is TGTGCCTGGTCAACTAGCGGGAGCGTAGATACGCAGTATTTT. Translation: CAWSTSGSVDTQYF.

This chain links TRBV7-7 with TRBJ2-2; perhaps TRBD2 as D (5 bases). V lost 2 bases and J lost 6, with 25 bases in between. The V gene's germline CDR1 is SSHAT and CDR2 FNYEAQ (reference sequence). The length of the CDR3 is 19 residues. Written as DNA, the CDR3 is TGTGCCAGCAGCTTATCTAGCCTGTGGGTCGAGGGCGGAGCCGGGGAGCTGTTTTTT. As protein: CASSLSSLWVEGGAGELFF.

The CDR3: CASSLARGTGELFF. The CDR3 coding sequence is TGTGCCAGCAGCTTAGCGAGGGGTACCGGGGAGCTGTTTTTT. The chain recombines TRBV7-6 with TRBJ2-2, with D perhaps given as TRBD1 or TRBD2 (5 bases each). V lost 0 bases, J lost 5 bases, and 7 bases lay in between. The CDR3 extends over 14 amino acids. Per germline, CDR1 SGHVS and CDR2 FNYEAQ.